This TCR beta chain stems from a study of blood T cell repertoires in COVID-19. Study background: T cells, B-cell-depleted T cells, or PBMCs supplied cDNA or gDNA.

Profiling relied on immunoSEQ multiplex PCR, and the TCRdb table lists in-frame clones only, not all of them. The table has over 250,000 clones, roughly 91% seen once. Sequencing was carried out using PBMCs or T cells enriched from blood (not recorded which). This clonotype was obtained from a man between 35 and 55 years old who had recovered from COVID-19.

The DNA for the CDR3 is TGTGCCAGCAGTTACCTGGGGGGAGGCAATCAGCCCCAGCATTTT. This encodes CASSYLGGGNQPQHF. The chain recombines TRBV6-2 or TRBV6-3 with TRBJ1-5; D may be TRBD1 (5 bases). This CDR3 is 15 amino acids long. Trimming left V 2 bases short and J 2 bases short, with 10 bases between. Germline lookup yields CDR1 MNHEY and CDR2 SVGEGT.